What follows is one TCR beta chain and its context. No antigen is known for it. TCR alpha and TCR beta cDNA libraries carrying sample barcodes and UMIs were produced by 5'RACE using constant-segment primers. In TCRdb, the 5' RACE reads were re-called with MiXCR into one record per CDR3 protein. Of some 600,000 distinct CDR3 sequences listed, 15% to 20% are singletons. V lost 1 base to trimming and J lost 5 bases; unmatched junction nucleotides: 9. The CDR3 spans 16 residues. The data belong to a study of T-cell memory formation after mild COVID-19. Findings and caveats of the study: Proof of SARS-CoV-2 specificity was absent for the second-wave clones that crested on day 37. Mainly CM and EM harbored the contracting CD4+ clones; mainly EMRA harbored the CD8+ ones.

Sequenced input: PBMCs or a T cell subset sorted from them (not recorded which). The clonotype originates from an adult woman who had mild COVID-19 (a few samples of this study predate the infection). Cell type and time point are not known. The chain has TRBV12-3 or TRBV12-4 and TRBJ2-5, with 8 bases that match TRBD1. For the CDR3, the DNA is TGTGCCAGCAGTTTAGTAGCAGGGGGCGAAGGGGAGACCCAGTACTTC. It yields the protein CASSLVAGGEGETQYF.